This TCR beta chain was sequenced during a study of T cell changes during pregnancy in multiple sclerosis. Between the trimmed V and J ends, which lost 3 bases and 5 bases, there was a span of 14 bases. The CDR3 runs 14 residues. Germline loops: CDR1 SGHDT, CDR2 YYEEEE. This table comes from immunoSEQ multiplex PCR, and its TCRdb copy is limited to in-frame clones, with some not included. The table lists 40,000 to 45,000 clones, roughly 90% of them singletons, with 0.7% in the top ten. The rearrangement uses TRBV5-6 and TRBJ2-5; D perhaps matches TRBD2 (6 bases). This receptor was taken from a female donor with multiple sclerosis, enrolled in a pregnancy study. The material was CD4+ T cells from peripheral blood mononuclear cells, obtained before pregnancy. The DNA of the CDR3 is TGTGCCAGCAGCTCGTCGGGGGACGAGGAGACCCAGTACTTC. It codes for CASSSSGDEETQYF.